This TCR beta chain appears in the sequencing data of a study of T-cell memory formation after mild COVID-19. As concerns this clonotype: Its antigen is not identified.

Study-level points and caveats: Pre-infection memory already had some responding clones, implying cross-reactive memory joined. Clones that contracted from day 15 to 85 had balanced CD4/CD8; later expanders were CD4+ biased.

TCRdb reprocessed the 5' RACE reads with MiXCR, giving one entry per CDR3 protein. The sample holds hundreds of thousands of distinct CDR3 sequences, nearly 25% seen once. The CDR3 spans 16 residues. In germline, CDR1 is SGDLS, CDR2 YYNGEE. V was trimmed by 0 bases and J by 6 bases, leaving 19 bases between them. The origin of this receptor is an adult woman who had mild COVID-19 (a few samples of this study predate the infection). Cell type and time point are not known. V and J are TRBV9 and TRBJ2-7, with D possibly matching TRBD2 (6 bases). The specimen was PBMCs or a T cell subset sorted from them (not recorded which). CDR3: CASSVVGEDGTSEQYF. The CDR3 DNA is TGTGCCAGCAGCGTAGTTGGGGAGGACGGAACGAGCGAGCAGTACTTC. The variable domain in full, completed from reference TRBV9 and TRBJ2-7, reads DSGVTQTPKHLITATGQRVTLRCSPRSGDLSVYWYQQSLDQGLQFLIQYYNGEERAKGNILERFSAQQFPDLHSELNLSSLELGDSALYFCASSVVGEDGTSEQYFGPGTRLTVT.